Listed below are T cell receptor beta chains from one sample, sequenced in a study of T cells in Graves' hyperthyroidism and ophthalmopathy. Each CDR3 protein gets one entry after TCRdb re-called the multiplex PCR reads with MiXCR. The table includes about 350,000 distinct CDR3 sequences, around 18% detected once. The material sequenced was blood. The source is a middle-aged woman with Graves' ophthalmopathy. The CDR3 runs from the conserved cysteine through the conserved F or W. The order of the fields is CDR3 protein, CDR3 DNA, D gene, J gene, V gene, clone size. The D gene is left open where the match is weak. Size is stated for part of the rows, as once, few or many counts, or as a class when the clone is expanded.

CASGLDIRGITF,TGTGCTAGTGGTTTGGACATCCGGGGGATTACCTTC,NA,TRBJ1-2,TRBV12-5,many
CASSFDRILPGGEQYF,TGTGCCAGCAGTTTCGACCGAATCCTTCCGGGGGGCGAGCAGTACTTC,TRBD2,TRBJ2-7,TRBV28,many
CASGSPGTAPYTF,TGTGCTAGTGGTTCTCCAGGGACAGCCCCTTACACCTTC,TRBD1,TRBJ1-2,TRBV12-5,many
CASRPFGFAGELFF,TGTGCCAGCAGGCCCTTCGGTTTTGCCGGGGAGCTGTTTTTT,NA,TRBJ2-2,TRBV28,NA
CASSPRLGGNEKLFF,TGTGCCAGCAGCCCCCGGCTAGGCGGAAATGAAAAACTGTTTTTT,NA,TRBJ1-4,TRBV2,NA
CASSYLAAKSLSDEAFF,TGTGCCAGCAGTTACTTGGCAGCTAAGAGCCTCTCCGATGAAGCTTTCTTT,NA,TRBJ1-1,TRBV6-5,many
CASSDEIFNYGYTF,TGTGCCAGCAGTGACGAGATTTTTAACTATGGCTACACCTTC,NA,TRBJ1-2,TRBV6-1,NA
CASTPLAGGPYEQYF,TGTGCCAGCACTCCGCTAGCGGGAGGCCCATACGAGCAGTACTTC,TRBD2,TRBJ2-7,TRBV28,many
CASREGQGRGLYEQYF,TGTGCCAGCAGGGAGGGACAGGGGCGAGGATTATACGAGCAGTACTTC,TRBD1,TRBJ2-7,TRBV28,NA
CASTREGSGGYQPQHF,TGTGCCAGCACCCGAGAAGGGTCAGGGGGATATCAGCCCCAGCATTTT,TRBD1,TRBJ1-5,TRBV6-1,NA
CASRVGSYEQYF,TGTGCCAGCAGAGTAGGGTCCTACGAGCAGTACTTC,NA,TRBJ2-7,TRBV2,many
CSATERGSLQETQYF,TGCAGTGCCACCGAAAGGGGGAGCTTACAAGAGACCCAGTACTTC,NA,TRBJ2-5,TRBV20-1,many
CASSYGGQEDGYTF,TGTGCCAGCAGTTACGGGGGACAGGAAGATGGCTACACCTTC,TRBD1,TRBJ1-2,TRBV6-5,NA
CAISLTSGSGYEQYF,TGTGCCATCAGCCTTACTAGCGGGAGTGGGTACGAGCAGTACTTC,TRBD2,TRBJ2-7,TRBV10-3,NA
CASSYTGGGTEAFF,TGCGCCAGCAGCTACACAGGGGGCGGCACTGAAGCTTTCTTT,TRBD1,TRBJ1-1,TRBV5-1,many
CASSYSPKNSYEQYF,TGTGCCAGCAGTTACTCACCGAAGAACTCCTACGAGCAGTACTTC,NA,TRBJ2-7,TRBV6-2/TRBV6-3,many
CASRDRLGTEAFF,TGTGCCAGCCGGGACAGGTTAGGCACTGAAGCTTTCTTT,TRBD1,TRBJ1-1,TRBV27,NA
CASSENTGTEGYTF,TGTGCCAGCAGTGAAAACACCGGGACGGAAGGCTACACCTTC,NA,TRBJ1-2,TRBV6-1,many
CASSDSGKLYEQYF,TGTGCCAGCAGTGATAGCGGGAAACTCTACGAGCAGTACTTC,TRBD2,TRBJ2-7,TRBV6-2/TRBV6-3,many
CASRALGNTGELFF,TGTGCCAGCAGGGCTCTCGGGAACACCGGGGAGCTGTTTTTT,NA,TRBJ2-2,TRBV12-3/TRBV12-4,many
CASSRQGRTQETQYF,TGTGCCAGCTCCCGACAGGGGAGAACCCAAGAGACCCAGTACTTC,TRBD1,TRBJ2-5,TRBV6-2/TRBV6-3,many
CASSSVADGELFF,TGTGCCAGCAGCTCGGTGGCGGACGGGGAGCTGTTTTTT,NA,TRBJ2-2,TRBV7-2,few
CASSPASGGSGANVLTF,TGTGCCAGTAGTCCCGCTAGCGGGGGCTCTGGGGCCAACGTCCTGACTTTC,TRBD2,TRBJ2-6,TRBV19,many
CASRPDRVHGYTF,TGTGCCAGCAGGCCCGACAGGGTACATGGCTACACCTTC,TRBD1,TRBJ1-2,TRBV27,many
CASSQVPKNQPQHF,TGTGCCAGCAGCCAAGTTCCAAAAAATCAGCCCCAGCATTTT,NA,TRBJ1-5,TRBV14,many
CASSIGVGLAANEKLFF,TGTGCCAGCAGCATTGGGGTCGGGTTGGCGGCTAATGAAAAACTGTTTTTT,NA,TRBJ1-4,TRBV6-4,many
CATSRGAGQSNQPQHF,TGTGCCACCAGCAGAGGGGCGGGGCAGAGCAATCAGCCCCAGCATTTT,NA,TRBJ1-5,TRBV15,many
CASSQGLGGRTEAFF,TGCGCCAGCAGCCAAGGTCTCGGTGGACGGACTGAAGCTTTCTTT,NA,TRBJ1-1,TRBV4-3,many
CASSLGTGEGTQYF,TGTGCCAGCAGTCTTGGGACAGGGGAGGGGACCCAGTACTTC,TRBD1,TRBJ2-5,TRBV12-3/TRBV12-4,many
CASSERQGAGYGYTF,TGTGCCAGCAGTGAAAGGCAGGGGGCTGGCTATGGCTACACCTTC,TRBD1,TRBJ1-2,TRBV2,few
CATSSSDRTGAYGYTF,TGTGCCACCAGCAGCTCGGATCGGACAGGAGCCTATGGCTACACCTTC,TRBD1,TRBJ1-2,TRBV15,many
CASSSQKGEPQHF,TGTGCCAGCAGCTCCCAGAAGGGAGAGCCCCAGCATTTT,NA,TRBJ1-5,TRBV7-2,NA
CASSYTSGRDEQYF,TGTGCCAGCAGTTATACCAGCGGGAGGGACGAGCAGTACTTC,TRBD2,TRBJ2-7,TRBV28,many
CASSQGGTASGRVEELFF,TGTGCCAGCAGCCAGGGGGGAACGGCTAGCGGGAGGGTGGAGGAGCTGTTTTTT,TRBD2,TRBJ2-2,TRBV7-8,many
CASSPGGVVFPYEQYF,TGTGCCAGCTCACCAGGCGGGGTCGTATTCCCCTACGAGCAGTACTTC,NA,TRBJ2-7,TRBV18,few
CASRDRGRTEAFF,TGTGCCAGCAGAGACAGGGGGCGAACTGAAGCTTTCTTT,TRBD1,TRBJ1-1,TRBV6-1,many
CASSFNSFPYEQYF,TGTGCCAGCAGCTTCAACAGCTTTCCCTACGAGCAGTACTTC,NA,TRBJ2-7,TRBV7-9,many
CASRERQGTKNIQYF,TGTGCCAGCAGAGAAAGACAGGGGACCAAAAACATTCAGTACTTC,TRBD1,TRBJ2-4,TRBV6-1,many
CASSEDRTTQYF,TGTGCCAGCAGCGAGGACAGGACGACCCAGTACTTC,TRBD1,TRBJ2-5,TRBV12-3/TRBV12-4,many
CASSPRQKVRTGELFF,TGTGCCAGCTCACCGCGGCAGAAGGTTCGGACCGGGGAGCTGTTTTTT,NA,TRBJ2-2,TRBV18,NA
CVAADTNNYGYTF,TGTGTCGCGGCAGACACAAATAACTATGGCTACACCTTC,NA,TRBJ1-2,TRBV28,many
CASGDLLRGEQYF,TGTGCCAGCGGGGACCTCCTACGGGGCGAGCAGTACTTC,NA,TRBJ2-7,TRBV28,many
CASSFSRRDSYEQYF,TGTGCCAGCAGCTTTAGCCGACGCGACTCCTACGAGCAGTACTTC,NA,TRBJ2-7,TRBV7-2,many
CATSGRDRGGTEAFF,TGTGCCACCAGCGGCCGGGACAGGGGCGGGACTGAAGCTTTCTTT,TRBD1,TRBJ1-1,TRBV15,many
CASGRTSDPGETQYF,TGTGCTAGTGGCCGTACTAGCGACCCTGGGGAGACCCAGTACTTC,TRBD2,TRBJ2-5,TRBV12-5,many
CASSLSVQPSYEQYF,TGTGCCAGCAGTTTATCGGTCCAGCCTTCCTACGAGCAGTACTTC,NA,TRBJ2-7,TRBV27,NA
CASSLLGGAEEYEQYF,TGTGCCAGCAGTTTATTGGGTGGGGCGGAAGAATACGAGCAGTACTTC,NA,TRBJ2-7,TRBV28,NA